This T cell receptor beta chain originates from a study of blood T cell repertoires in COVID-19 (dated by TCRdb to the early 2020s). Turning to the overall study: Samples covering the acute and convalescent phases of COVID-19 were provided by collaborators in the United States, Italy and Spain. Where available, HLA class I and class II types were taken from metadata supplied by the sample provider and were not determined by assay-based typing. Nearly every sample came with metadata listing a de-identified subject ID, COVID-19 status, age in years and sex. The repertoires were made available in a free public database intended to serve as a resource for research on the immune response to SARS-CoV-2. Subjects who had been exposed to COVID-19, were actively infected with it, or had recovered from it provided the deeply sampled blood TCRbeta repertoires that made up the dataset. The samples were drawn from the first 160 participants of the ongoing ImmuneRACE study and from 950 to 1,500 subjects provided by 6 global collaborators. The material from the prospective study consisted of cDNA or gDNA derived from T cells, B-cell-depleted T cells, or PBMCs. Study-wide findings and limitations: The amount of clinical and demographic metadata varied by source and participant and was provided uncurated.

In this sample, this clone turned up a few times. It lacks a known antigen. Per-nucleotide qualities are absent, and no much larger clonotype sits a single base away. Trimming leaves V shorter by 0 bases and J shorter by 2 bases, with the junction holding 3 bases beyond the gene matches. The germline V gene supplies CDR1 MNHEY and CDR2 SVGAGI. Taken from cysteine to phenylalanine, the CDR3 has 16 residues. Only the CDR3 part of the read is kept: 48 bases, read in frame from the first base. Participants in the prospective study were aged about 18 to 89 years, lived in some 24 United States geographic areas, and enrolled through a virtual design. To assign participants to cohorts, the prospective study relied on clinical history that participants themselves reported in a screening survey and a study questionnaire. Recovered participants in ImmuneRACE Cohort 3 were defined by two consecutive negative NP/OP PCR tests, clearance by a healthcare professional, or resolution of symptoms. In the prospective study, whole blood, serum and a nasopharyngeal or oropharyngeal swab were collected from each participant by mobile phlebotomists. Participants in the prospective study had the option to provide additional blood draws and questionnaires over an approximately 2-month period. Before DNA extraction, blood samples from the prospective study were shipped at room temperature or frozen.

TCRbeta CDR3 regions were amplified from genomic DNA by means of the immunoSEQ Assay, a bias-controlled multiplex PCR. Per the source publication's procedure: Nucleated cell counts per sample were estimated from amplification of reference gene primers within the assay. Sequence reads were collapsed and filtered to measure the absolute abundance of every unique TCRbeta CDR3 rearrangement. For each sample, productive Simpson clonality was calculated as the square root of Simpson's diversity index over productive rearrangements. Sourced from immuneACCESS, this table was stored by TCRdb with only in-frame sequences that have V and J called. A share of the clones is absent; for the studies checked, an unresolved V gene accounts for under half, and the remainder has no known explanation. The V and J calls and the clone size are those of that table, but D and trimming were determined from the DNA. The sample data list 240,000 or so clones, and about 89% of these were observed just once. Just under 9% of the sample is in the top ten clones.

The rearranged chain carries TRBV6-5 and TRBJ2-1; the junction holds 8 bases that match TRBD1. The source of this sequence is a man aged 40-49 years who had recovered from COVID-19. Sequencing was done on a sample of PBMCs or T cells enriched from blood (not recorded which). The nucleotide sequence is TGTGCCAGCAGTTACTCGGGCAGGGGGCCCTACAATGAGCAGTTCTTC. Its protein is CASSYSGRGPYNEQFF.